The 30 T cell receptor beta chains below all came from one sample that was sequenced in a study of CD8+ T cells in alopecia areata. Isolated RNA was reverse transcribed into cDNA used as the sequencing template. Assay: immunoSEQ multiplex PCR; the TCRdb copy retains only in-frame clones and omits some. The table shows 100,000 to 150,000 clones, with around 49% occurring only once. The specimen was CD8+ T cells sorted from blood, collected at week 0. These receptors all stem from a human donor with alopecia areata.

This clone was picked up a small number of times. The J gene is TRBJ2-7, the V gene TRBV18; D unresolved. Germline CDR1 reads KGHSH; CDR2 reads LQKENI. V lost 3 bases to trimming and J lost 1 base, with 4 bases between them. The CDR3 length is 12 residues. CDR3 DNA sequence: TGTGCCAGCTCACCCCCATCCTACGAGCAGTACTTC. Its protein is CASSPPSYEQYF.

The CDR3 coding sequence is TGCGCCAGCAGCCGCGAGGGGTCCAGTTCACCCCTCCACTTT. Translating it yields CASSREGSSSPLHF. The chain is built from TRBV5-1 and TRBJ1-6; a possible D gene is TRBD1 (5 bases). The germline gives CDR1 SGHRS, CDR2 YFSETQ. The V and J ends lost 4 bases and 9 bases respectively, with 14 bases between them. This CDR3 contains 14 residues.

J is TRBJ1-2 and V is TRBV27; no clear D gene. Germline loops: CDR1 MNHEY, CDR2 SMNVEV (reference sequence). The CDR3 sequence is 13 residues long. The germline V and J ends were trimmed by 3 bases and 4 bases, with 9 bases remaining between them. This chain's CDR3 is CASSFSGAYGYTF. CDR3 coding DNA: TGTGCCAGCAGTTTTTCTGGCGCCTATGGCTACACCTTC.

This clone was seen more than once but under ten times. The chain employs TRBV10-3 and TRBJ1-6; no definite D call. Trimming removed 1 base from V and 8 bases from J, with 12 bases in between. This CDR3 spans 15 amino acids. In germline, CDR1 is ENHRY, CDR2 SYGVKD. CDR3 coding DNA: TGTGCCATCAGTGAGTGGGCGGGCGTGGATTCACCCCTCCACTTT. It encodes CAISEWAGVDSPLHF.

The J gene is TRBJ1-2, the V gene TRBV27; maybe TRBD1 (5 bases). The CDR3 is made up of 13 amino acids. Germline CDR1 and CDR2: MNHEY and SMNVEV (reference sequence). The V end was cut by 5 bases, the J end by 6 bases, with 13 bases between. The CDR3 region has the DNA TGTGCCAGCAGTGCCGGGACTAAGGATGGCTACACCTTC. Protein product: CASSAGTKDGYTF.

The CDR3 sequence is CSVNRVDYGYTF. The CDR3 bases are TGCAGCGTGAATAGGGTGGACTATGGCTACACCTTC. This sequence joins TRBV29-1 and TRBJ1-2, with D hard to call. The CDR3 length is 12 residues. V shed 6 bases and J shed 3 bases, with 11 bases lying between them. The germline V gene has CDR1 SQVTM and CDR2 ANQGSEA.

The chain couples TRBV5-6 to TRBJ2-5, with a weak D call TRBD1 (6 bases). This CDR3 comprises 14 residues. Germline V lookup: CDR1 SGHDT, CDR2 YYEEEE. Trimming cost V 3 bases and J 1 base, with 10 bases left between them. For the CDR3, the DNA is TGTGCCAGCAGCTGGACAGACCTCCAAGAGACCCAGTACTTC. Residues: CASSWTDLQETQYF.

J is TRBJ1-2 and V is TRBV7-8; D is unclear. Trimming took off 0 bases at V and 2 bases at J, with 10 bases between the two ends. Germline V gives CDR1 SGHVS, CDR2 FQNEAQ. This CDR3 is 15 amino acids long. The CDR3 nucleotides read TGTGCCAGCAGCTTAGCTGGCCCGACAAACTATGGCTACACCTTC. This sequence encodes CASSLAGPTNYGYTF.

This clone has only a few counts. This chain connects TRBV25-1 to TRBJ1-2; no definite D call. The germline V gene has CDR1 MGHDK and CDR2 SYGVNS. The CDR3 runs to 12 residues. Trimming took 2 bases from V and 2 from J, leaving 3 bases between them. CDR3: CASSEQNYGYTF. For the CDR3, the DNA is TGTGCCAGCAGTGAACAGAACTATGGCTACACCTTC.

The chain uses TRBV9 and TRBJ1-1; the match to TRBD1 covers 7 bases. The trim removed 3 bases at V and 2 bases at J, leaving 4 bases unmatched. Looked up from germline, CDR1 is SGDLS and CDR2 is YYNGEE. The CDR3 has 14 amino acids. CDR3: CASSAHRGNTEAFF. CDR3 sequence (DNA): TGTGCCAGCAGCGCTCACAGGGGAAACACTGAAGCTTTCTTT.

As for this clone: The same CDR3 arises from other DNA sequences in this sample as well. In DNA form, the CDR3 reads TGTGCCAGCAGTTTGAGCACCGGGGAGCTGTTTTTT. Translation: CASSLSTGELFF. The V and J genes are TRBV27 and TRBJ2-2; D remains unclear. Germline assignment: CDR1 MNHEY and CDR2 SMNVEV (reference sequence). The CDR3 extends over 12 amino acids. V shed 3 bases and J shed 4 bases, with 3 bases lying between them.

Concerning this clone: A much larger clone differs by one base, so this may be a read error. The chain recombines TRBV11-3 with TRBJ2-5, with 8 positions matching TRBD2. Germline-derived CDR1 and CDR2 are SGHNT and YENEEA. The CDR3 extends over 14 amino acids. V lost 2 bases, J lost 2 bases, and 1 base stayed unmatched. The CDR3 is CASSLLAGQETQYF. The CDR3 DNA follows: TGTGCCAGCAGCTTATTAGCGGGACAAGAGACCCAGTACTTC.

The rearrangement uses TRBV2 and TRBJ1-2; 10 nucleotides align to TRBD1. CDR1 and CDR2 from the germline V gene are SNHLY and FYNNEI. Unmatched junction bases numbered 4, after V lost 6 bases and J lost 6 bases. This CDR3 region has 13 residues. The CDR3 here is CASSPDRGNGYTF. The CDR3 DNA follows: TGTGCCAGCAGCCCGGACAGGGGGAATGGCTACACCTTC.

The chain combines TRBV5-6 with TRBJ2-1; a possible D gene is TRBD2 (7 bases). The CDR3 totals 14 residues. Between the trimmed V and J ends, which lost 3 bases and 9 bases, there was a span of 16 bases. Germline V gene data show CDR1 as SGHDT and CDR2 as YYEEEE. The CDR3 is CASSSWGGRSEQFF. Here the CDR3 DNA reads TGTGCCAGCAGCTCTTGGGGGGGCCGGAGTGAGCAGTTCTTC.

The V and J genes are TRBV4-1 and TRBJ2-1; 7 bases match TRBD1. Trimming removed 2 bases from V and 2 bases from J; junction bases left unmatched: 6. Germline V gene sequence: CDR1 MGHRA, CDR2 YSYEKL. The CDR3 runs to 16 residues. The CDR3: CASSQRSQGAYNEQFF. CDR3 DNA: TGCGCCAGCAGCCAAAGATCCCAGGGGGCCTACAATGAGCAGTTCTTC.

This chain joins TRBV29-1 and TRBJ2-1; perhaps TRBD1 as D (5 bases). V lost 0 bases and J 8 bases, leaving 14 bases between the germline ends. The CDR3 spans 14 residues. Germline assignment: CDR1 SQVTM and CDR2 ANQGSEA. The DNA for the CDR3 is TGCAGCGTTGAAGATTTGGCAGGGTCCGATGAGCAGTTCTTC. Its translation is CSVEDLAGSDEQFF.

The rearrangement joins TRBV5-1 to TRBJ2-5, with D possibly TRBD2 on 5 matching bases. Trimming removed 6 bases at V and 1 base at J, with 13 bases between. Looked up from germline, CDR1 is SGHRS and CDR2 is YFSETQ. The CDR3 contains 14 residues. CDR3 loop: CASTRLGGQETQYF. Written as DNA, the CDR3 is TGCGCCAGCACCCGGCTTGGAGGCCAAGAGACCCAGTACTTC.

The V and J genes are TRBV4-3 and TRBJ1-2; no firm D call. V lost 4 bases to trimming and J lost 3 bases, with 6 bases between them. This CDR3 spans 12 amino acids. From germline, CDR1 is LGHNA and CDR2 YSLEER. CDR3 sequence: CASSPGDYGYTF. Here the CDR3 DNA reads TGCGCCAGCAGCCCAGGCGACTATGGCTACACCTTC.

The CDR3 DNA reads as TGTGCCAGCAGTCCTACCCGACAGGGGGGCACAGATACGCAGTATTTT. Its protein product is CASSPTRQGGTDTQYF. The chain uses TRBV2 and TRBJ2-3; the match to TRBD1 covers 9 bases. This CDR3 comprises 16 residues. J was trimmed by 1 base and V by 5 bases; bases with no gene match: 7. The V gene's germline CDR1 is SNHLY and CDR2 FYNNEI.

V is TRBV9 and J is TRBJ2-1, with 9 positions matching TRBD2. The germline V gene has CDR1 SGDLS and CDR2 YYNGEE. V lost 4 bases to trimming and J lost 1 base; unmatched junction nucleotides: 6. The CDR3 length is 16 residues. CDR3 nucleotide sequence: TGTGCCAGCAGCTTCTCACTAGCGGGTTCCTACAATGAGCAGTTCTTC. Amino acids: CASSFSLAGSYNEQFF.

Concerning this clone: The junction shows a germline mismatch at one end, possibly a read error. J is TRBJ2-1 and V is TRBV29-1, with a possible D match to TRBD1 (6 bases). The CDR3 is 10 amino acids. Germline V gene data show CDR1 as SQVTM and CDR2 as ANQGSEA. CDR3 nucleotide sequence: TGCAGCGTTGACAGGGGAGAGTTGATCTTC. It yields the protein CSVDRGELIF.

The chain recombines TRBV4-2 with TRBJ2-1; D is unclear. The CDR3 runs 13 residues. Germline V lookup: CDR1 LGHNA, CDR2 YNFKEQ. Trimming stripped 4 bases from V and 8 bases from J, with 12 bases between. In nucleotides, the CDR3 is TGTGCCAGCAGCCTCTTGCTGACGTATGAGCAGTTCTTC. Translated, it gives CASSLLLTYEQFF.

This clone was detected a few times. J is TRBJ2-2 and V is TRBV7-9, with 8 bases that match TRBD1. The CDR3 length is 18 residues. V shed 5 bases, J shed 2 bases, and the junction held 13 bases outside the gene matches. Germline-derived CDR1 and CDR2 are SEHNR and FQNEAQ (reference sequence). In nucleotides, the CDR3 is TGTGCCAGCAGCCCCAGTCCCGGGACAGGATCAAACACCGGGGAGCTGTTTTTT. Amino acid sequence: CASSPSPGTGSNTGELFF.

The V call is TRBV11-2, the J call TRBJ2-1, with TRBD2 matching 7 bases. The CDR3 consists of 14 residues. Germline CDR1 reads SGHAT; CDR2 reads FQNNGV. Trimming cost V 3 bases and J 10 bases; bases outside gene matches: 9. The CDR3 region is CASSLLAGPREQFF. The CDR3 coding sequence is TGTGCCAGCAGCTTGTTAGCGGGCCCCCGGGAGCAGTTCTTC.

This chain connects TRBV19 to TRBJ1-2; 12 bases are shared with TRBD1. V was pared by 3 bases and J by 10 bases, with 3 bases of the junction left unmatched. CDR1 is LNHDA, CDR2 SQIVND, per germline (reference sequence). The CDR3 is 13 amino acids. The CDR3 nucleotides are TGTGCCAGTAGTATCGGGACAGGGGGCGTCTACACCTTC. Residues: CASSIGTGGVYTF.

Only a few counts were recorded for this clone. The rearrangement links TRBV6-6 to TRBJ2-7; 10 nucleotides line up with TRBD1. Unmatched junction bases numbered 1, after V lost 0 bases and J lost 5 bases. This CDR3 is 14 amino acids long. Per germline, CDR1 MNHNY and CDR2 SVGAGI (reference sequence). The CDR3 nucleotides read TGTGCCAGCAGTTACTCCGACAGGGGGCACGAGCAGTACTTC. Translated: CASSYSDRGHEQYF.

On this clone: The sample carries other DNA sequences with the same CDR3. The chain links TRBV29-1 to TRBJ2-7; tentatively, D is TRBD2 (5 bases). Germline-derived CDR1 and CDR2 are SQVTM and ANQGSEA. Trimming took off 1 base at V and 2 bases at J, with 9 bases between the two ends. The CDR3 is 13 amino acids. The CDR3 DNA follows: TGCAGCGTTGAAGTAGGAGGTACCTACGAGCAGTACTTC. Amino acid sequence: CSVEVGGTYEQYF.

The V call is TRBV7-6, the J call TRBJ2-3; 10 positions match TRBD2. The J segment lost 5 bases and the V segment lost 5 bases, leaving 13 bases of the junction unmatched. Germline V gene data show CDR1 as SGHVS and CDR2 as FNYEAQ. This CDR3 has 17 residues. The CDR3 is CASSPGTSGAAGDTQYF. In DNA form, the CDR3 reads TGTGCCAGCAGCCCCGGAACTAGCGGGGCAGCCGGAGATACGCAGTATTTT.

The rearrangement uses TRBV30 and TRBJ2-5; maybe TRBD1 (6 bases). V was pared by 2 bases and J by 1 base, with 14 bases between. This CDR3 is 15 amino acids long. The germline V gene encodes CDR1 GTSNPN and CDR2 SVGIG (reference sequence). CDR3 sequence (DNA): TGTGCCTGGAGTCCCAGGGGTGGGCCCCAAGAGACCCAGTACTTC. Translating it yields CAWSPRGGPQETQYF. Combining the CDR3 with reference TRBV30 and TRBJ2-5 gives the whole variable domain SQTIHQWPATLVQPVGSPLSLECTVEGTSNPNLYWYRQAAGRGLQLLFYSVGIGQISSEVPQNLSASRPQDRQFILSSKKLLLSDSGFYLCAWSPRGGPQETQYFGPGTRLLVL.

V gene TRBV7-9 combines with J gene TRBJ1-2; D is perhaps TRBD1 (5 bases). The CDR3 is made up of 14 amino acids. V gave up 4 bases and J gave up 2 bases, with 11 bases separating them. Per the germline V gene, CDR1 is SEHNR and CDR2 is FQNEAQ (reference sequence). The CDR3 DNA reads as TGTGCCAGCAGCTCGATGACAGTAAACTATGGCTACACCTTC. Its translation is CASSSMTVNYGYTF.